A selection of T cell receptor beta chains follows, all from one sample in a study of blood T cell repertoires in COVID-19. Some clones are missing from TCRdb's copy, which holds only in-frame ones; the method was immunoSEQ multiplex PCR. Of just under 150,000 clones listed, about 85% were seen once; the top ten hold roughly 2.7%. The source material was peripheral blood. The receptors originated from a human donor with acute or convalescent COVID-19. The donor label of this sample is uncertain. CDR3s include the opening cysteine and the closing phenylalanine or tryptophan. The order of the fields is J gene, clone size, D gene, CDR3 length, V gene, CDR3 DNA, CDR3 protein. A D gene is named only where the DNA matches it firmly. Not all rows give a size; the values are once, few, many and, for expanded clones, a class.

TRBJ2-3,few,TRBD1,19,TRBV11-2,TGTGCCAGCAGCGCCCTCTCAGGACAGGGGGCCTCGGTAGCAGATACGCAGTATTTT,CASSALSGQGASVADTQYF
TRBJ1-5,-,TRBD1,15,TRBV10-2,TGCGCCAGCAGTGAGTCGGGACAGGGCCGAACCCCCCAGCATTTT,CASSESGQGRTPQHF
TRBJ2-2,-,TRBD1,16,TRBV12-5,TGTGCTAGTGGGAACCGACAGGGGGCAGTTACCGGGGAGCTGTTTTTT,CASGNRQGAVTGELFF
TRBJ1-4,-,-,13,TRBV12-3/TRBV12-4,TGTGCCAGCAGCCTACGGTCTATCGAAAAACTGTTTTTT,CASSLRSIEKLFF
TRBJ2-1,-,TRBD2,15,TRBV27,TGTGCCAGCAGTTTGACTAGCGGGGGCAACAATGAGCAGTTCTTC,CASSLTSGGNNEQFF
TRBJ1-1,-,-,13,TRBV19,TGTGCCAGTATTCCGAGGGGGAAAACTGAAGCTTTCTTT,CASIPRGKTEAFF
TRBJ1-2,-,TRBD1,14,TRBV6-5,TGTGCCACGGACAGGGGGCGATTCGGAGGTGGCTACACCTTC,CATDRGRFGGGYTF
TRBJ2-2,-,TRBD1,14,TRBV9,TGTGCCAGCACGGACAGGGCGAACACCGGGGAGCTGTTTTTT,CASTDRANTGELFF
TRBJ2-1,-,TRBD1,16,TRBV25-1,TGTGCCAGCAGTGAGGACAGGGGAGGACCATACAATGAGCAGTTCTTC,CASSEDRGGPYNEQFF
TRBJ2-7,-,TRBD1,15,TRBV19,TGTGCCAGTAGTATGAAGGGGACAGGGACCTACGAGCAGTACTTC,CASSMKGTGTYEQYF
TRBJ2-5,-,TRBD2,13,TRBV10-3,TGTGCCAGTGCCGGGACTAGCCGAGAGACCCAGTACTTC,CASAGTSRETQYF
TRBJ1-6,-,TRBD1,16,TRBV19,TGTGCCAGTAGTAGACAGGGGGAAGTCTTGGATTCACCCCTCCACTTT,CASSRQGEVLDSPLHF
TRBJ1-2,-,TRBD1,13,TRBV27,TGTGCCAGCAGGCTCAGGGGGCAAAGTGGCTACACCTTC,CASRLRGQSGYTF
TRBJ2-5,few,TRBD2,15,TRBV7-2,TGTGCCAGCAGCTTAGGGGGACTAGAGGGGGAGACCCAGTACTTC,CASSLGGLEGETQYF
TRBJ1-6,-,-,17,TRBV28,TGTGCCAGCAGTCCGTTGACGGGGAACTCCTATAATTCACCCCTCCACTTT,CASSPLTGNSYNSPLHF
TRBJ2-5,-,TRBD2,14,TRBV5-1,TGCGCCAGCAGCCCAGGACTAGCCGGGGAGACCCAGTACTTC,CASSPGLAGETQYF
TRBJ1-2,-,TRBD1,17,TRBV5-6,TGTGCCAGCAGCTTGCCACGGACAGGGGGAACTCACTATGGCTACACCTTC,CASSLPRTGGTHYGYTF
TRBJ2-3,-,-,14,TRBV19,TGTGCCAGTAGTATAGGCGGGACAGCAGATACGCAGTATTTT,CASSIGGTADTQYF
TRBJ1-1,-,-,14,TRBV19,TGTGCCAGTAGCATAGGGACACTGAACACTGAAGCTTTCTTT,CASSIGTLNTEAFF
TRBJ2-5,-,TRBD2,14,TRBV2,TGTGCCAGCAGTGAGCGGGGGGTTCGAGAGACCCAGTACTTC,CASSERGVRETQYF
TRBJ2-3,once,TRBD1,15,TRBV6-5,TGTGCCAGCAGTTACGGACAGGGGAGCACAGATACGCAGTATTTT,CASSYGQGSTDTQYF
TRBJ1-3,-,-,16,TRBV19,TGTGCCAGTTTCCCCTCTAGAGGAGGGGTTGGAAACACCATATATTTT,CASFPSRGGVGNTIYF
TRBJ2-3,once,TRBD2,21,TRBV7-3,TGTGCCAGCAGCTTAAAGCCACCCGCCCCCCGACTAGCGGGAGTAGGAGATACGCAGTATTTT,CASSLKPPAPRLAGVGDTQYF
TRBJ2-1,-,-,15,TRBV9,TGTGCCAGCAGCGTCTCGGGAGTTGCTAGCAATGAGCAGTTCTTC,CASSVSGVASNEQFF
TRBJ2-5,-,-,12,TRBV28,TGTGCCAGCAGTTTTGCGGCTGAGACCCAGTACTTC,CASSFAAETQYF
TRBJ2-7,-,-,16,TRBV7-9,TGTGCCAGCAGCTTAGGGCTAGGACTCCCGAATTACGAGCAGTACTTC,CASSLGLGLPNYEQYF
TRBJ2-4,few,-,16,TRBV19,TGTGCCAGTAGTAGAGAGGCGGTTACAGCCAAAAACATTCAGTACTTC,CASSREAVTAKNIQYF
TRBJ1-5,-,-,16,TRBV7-2,TGTGCCAGCAGCTTGGAGCCTTCGAGGGGCAATCAGCCCCAGCATTTT,CASSLEPSRGNQPQHF
TRBJ2-1,-,-,16,TRBV9,TGTGCCAGCAGCGATCCCCCCGGGGCGGGATCCAATGAGCAGTTCTTC,CASSDPPGAGSNEQFF